This T cell receptor (beta chain) was recovered during a study of T cells in localized non-small cell lung cancer. TCRdb keeps only in-frame clones here, not all; method: immunoSEQ multiplex PCR. Among fewer than 45,000 clones, 82% were seen once, and the ten largest hold 15% to 20%. The germline V gene encodes CDR1 SGHNT and CDR2 YYREEE (reference sequence). J was trimmed by 4 bases and V by 4 bases; bases with no gene match: 4. This CDR3 comprises 15 residues. The chain links TRBV5-4 to TRBJ2-1, with TRBD2 matching over 11 bases. The TCR sequence derives from a male donor aged 60 or over with stage III squamous cell lung carcinoma. Sample: peripheral blood, taken before any cancer treatment. CDR3 DNA: TGTGCCAGCAGCGTGACTAGCGGGGCTTACAATGAGCAGTTCTTC. Its protein is CASSVTSGAYNEQFF. Drawing the rest from reference TRBV5-4 and TRBJ2-1, the complete variable domain is ETGVTQSPTHLIKTRGQQVTLRCSSQSGHNTVSWYQQALGQGPQFIFQYYREEENGRGNFPPRFSGLQFPNYSSELNVNALELDDSALYLCASSVTSGAYNEQFFGPGTRLTVL.